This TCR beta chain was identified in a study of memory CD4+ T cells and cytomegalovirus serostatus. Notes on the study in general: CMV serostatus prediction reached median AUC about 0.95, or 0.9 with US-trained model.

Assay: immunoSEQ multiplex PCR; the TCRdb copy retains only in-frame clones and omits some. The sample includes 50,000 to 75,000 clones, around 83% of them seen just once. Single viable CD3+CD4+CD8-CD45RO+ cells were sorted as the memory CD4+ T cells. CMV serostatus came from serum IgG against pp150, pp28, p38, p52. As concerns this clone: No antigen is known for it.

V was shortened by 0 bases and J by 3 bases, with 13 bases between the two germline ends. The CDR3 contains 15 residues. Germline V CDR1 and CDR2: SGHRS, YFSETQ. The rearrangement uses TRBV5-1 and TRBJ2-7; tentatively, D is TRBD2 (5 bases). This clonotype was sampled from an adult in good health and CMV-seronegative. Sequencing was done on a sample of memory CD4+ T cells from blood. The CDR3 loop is CASSLVPTSGYEQYF. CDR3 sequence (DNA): TGCGCCAGCAGCTTGGTACCTACCAGCGGCTACGAGCAGTACTTC.